Listed below are T cell receptor beta chains from one sample, sequenced in a study of T-cell reconstitution after alpha-beta-depleted transplantation in children. One entry per CDR3 protein, called by TCRdb with MiXCR from the PCR reads. The top ten clones hold less than 4.5% of a sample with about 610,000 distinct CDR3 sequences, over 9.5% of them seen once. Sequenced material: PBMCs from the stem cell graft donor, taken from the stem cell graft. These receptors were obtained from a human donor who donated a stem cell graft to a child with acute myeloid leukemia. Both conserved end residues are trimmed from each CDR3.

CDR3	V	J
ASSPGGTGSYEQY	TRBV28	TRBJ2-7
SARGPRRTSPADTQY	TRBV20-1	TRBJ2-3
ASSLETRLNTEAF	TRBV7-2	TRBJ1-1
ASSPRTVSSYEQY	TRBV18	TRBJ2-7
SARREGPLGETQY	TRBV20-1	TRBJ2-5
SASHPSQSNTGELF	TRBV20-1	TRBJ2-2
ASSLGQGANYGYT	TRBV7-9	TRBJ1-2
SARRLAGDYIQY	TRBV20-1	TRBJ2-4
ASSQGRGLEQY	TRBV4-2	TRBJ2-7
ASSQVAGGTEAF	TRBV14	TRBJ1-1
AISESWTSGMYTQY	TRBV10-3	TRBJ2-3
SARDGGLPTEEQF	TRBV20-1	TRBJ2-1
SVAGPSKNIQY	TRBV29-1	TRBJ2-4